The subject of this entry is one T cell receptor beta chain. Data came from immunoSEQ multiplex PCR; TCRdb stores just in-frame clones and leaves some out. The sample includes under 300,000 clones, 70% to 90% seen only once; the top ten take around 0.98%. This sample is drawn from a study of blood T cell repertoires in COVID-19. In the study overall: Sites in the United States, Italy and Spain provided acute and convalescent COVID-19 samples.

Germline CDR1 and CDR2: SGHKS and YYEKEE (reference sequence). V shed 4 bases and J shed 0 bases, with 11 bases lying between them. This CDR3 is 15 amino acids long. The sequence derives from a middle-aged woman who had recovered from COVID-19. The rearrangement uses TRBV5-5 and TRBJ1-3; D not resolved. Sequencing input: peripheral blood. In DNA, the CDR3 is TGTGCCAGCAGCGCGGCGGGCACCTCTGGAAACACCATATATTTT. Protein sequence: CASSAAGTSGNTIYF.